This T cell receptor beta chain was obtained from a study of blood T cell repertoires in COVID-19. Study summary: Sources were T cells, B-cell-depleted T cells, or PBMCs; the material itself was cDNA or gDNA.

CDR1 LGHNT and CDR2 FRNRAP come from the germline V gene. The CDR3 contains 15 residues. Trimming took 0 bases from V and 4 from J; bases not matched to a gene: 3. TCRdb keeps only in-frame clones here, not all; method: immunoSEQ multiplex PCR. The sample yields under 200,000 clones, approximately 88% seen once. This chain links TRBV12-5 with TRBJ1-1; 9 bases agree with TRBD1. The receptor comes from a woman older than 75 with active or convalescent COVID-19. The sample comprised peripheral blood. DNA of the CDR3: TGTGCTAGTGGTTTGGTACAGGGGGCGCCCACTGAAGCTTTCTTT. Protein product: CASGLVQGAPTEAFF.